Each of the 13 T cell receptor beta chains below was sequenced from the same sample in a study of T cell changes during pregnancy in multiple sclerosis. Clones were read by immunoSEQ multiplex PCR, and TCRdb kept only the in-frame ones, dropping some. Among about 83,000 clones listed, 90% to 95% were seen once. Sequenced here: peripheral blood, sampled in the second trimester of pregnancy. The source of these receptors is a female donor with multiple sclerosis, enrolled in a pregnancy study.

J is TRBJ1-1 and V is TRBV7-9; 9 positions match TRBD1. CDR3 length: 15 residues. V shed 8 bases and J 4 bases; nucleotides not matched to a gene: 11. The germline CDR1 and CDR2 sequences are SEHNR and FQNEAQ (reference sequence). In nucleotides, the CDR3 is TGTGCCAGCCTCCGGGACAGGGCGTCCAGCACTGAAGCTTTCTTT. Translation gives CASLRDRASSTEAFF.

This chain connects TRBV6-4 to TRBJ2-7; tentatively, D is TRBD2 (6 bases). CDR1 and CDR2 (germline): MRHNA, SNTAGT. V lost 7 bases and J 6 bases, leaving 25 bases between the germline ends. CDR3 length equals 16 residues. The CDR3 loop is CASTVRDGLRGFEQYF. DNA of the CDR3: TGTGCCAGCACCGTCCGGGACGGACTAAGGGGTTTCGAGCAGTACTTC.

This chain uses TRBV5-1 with TRBJ2-1; 12 bases are a match to TRBD2. Trimming removed 0 bases from V and 0 bases from J; junction bases left unmatched: 10. This CDR3 has 20 residues. Germline values: CDR1 SGHRS, CDR2 YFSETQ. CDR3 loop: CASSLVPSGRAMGSYNEQFF. The CDR3 region has the DNA TGCGCCAGCAGCTTGGTGCCTAGCGGGAGGGCCATGGGCTCCTACAATGAGCAGTTCTTC. Variable domain in full (rest from reference TRBV5-1 and TRBJ2-1): KAGVTQTPRYLIKTRGQQVTLSCSPISGHRSVSWYQQTPGQGLQFLFEYFSETQRNKGNFPGRFSGRQFSNSRSEMNVSTLELGDSALYLCASSLVPSGRAMGSYNEQFFGPGTRLTVL.

The V and J genes are TRBV14 and TRBJ2-7, with 10 bases identical to TRBD1. Germline V gene sequence: CDR1 SGHDN, CDR2 FVKESK. The CDR3 extends over 15 amino acids. V trimming: 4 bases; J trimming: 3 bases; junction bases outside the gene matches: 6. In nucleotides, the CDR3 is TGTGCCAGCAGCCCAGCGGGACAGGGGTACTACGAGCAGTACTTC. Protein product: CASSPAGQGYYEQYF.

The genes are TRBV27 and TRBJ1-1, with a possible D match to TRBD1 (6 bases). V lost 3 bases and J lost 0, with 8 bases in between. CDR1 is MNHEY, CDR2 SMNVEV, per germline (reference sequence). This CDR3 is built from 14 residues. The DNA for the CDR3 is TGTGCCAGCAGTTTGCAGGGGCTGAACACTGAAGCTTTCTTT. Amino acids: CASSLQGLNTEAFF.

V usage is TRBV2 and J usage is TRBJ2-1; 9 positions agree with TRBD2. The CDR3 contains 13 residues. CDR1 is SNHLY, CDR2 FYNNEI, per germline. V trimming: 6 bases; J trimming: 9 bases; junction bases outside the gene matches: 6. The CDR3 DNA follows: TGTGCCAGCAGGGCTAGCGGGATTCTTGAGCAGTTCTTC. Its translation is CASRASGILEQFF.

This chain joins TRBV21-1 and TRBJ2-5; the listed D gene, TRBD2, was not tested against the DNA. TRBV21-1 is marked as a pseudogene. The CDR3 has 18 residues. The CDR3 DNA reads TGTGCCAGCAACCCGGGGGAGGACTGCGGGGAGTACCAAGAGACCCAGTACTTC. It yields the protein CASNPGEDCGEYQETQYF.

This chain links TRBV9 with TRBJ2-1; TRBD2 aligns across 11 bases. J lost 4 bases, V lost 4 bases, and 4 bases had no gene match. CDR1 is SGDLS, CDR2 YYNGEE, per germline. The length of the CDR3 is 15 residues. CDR3 region: CASSRGTSGYNEQFF. The CDR3 DNA is TGTGCCAGCAGCAGAGGGACTAGCGGTTACAATGAGCAGTTCTTC. Combining the CDR3 with reference TRBV9 and TRBJ2-1 gives the whole variable domain DSGVTQTPKHLITATGQRVTLRCSPRSGDLSVYWYQQSLDQGLQFLIQYYNGEERAKGNILERFSAQQFPDLHSELNLSSLELGDSALYFCASSRGTSGYNEQFFGPGTRLTVL.

V gene TRBV27 combines with J gene TRBJ2-2, with D unclear. The CDR3 is 16 residues long. V was pared by 5 bases and J by 3 bases, with 16 bases between. CDR1 MNHEY and CDR2 SMNVEV come from the germline V gene (reference sequence). This CDR3 reads CASSVYSRLDTGELFF. CDR3 nucleotide sequence: TGTGCCAGCAGTGTCTATTCCAGGTTGGACACCGGGGAGCTGTTTTTT.

The chain employs TRBV7-9 and TRBJ2-5; 9 bases fit TRBD1. Germline V gene lookup returns CDR1 SEHNR and CDR2 FQNEAQ (reference sequence). The CDR3 loop spans 16 amino acids. With 5 bases clipped from V and 4 bases from J, the junction kept 11 bases outside the gene matches. The CDR3 DNA sequence: TGTGCCAGCAGCAGACCTGGACAGGGGTTCCGAGAGACCCAGTACTTC. Protein product: CASSRPGQGFRETQYF.

This chain joins TRBV30 and TRBJ2-7; 8 nucleotides align to TRBD1. The CDR3 spans 12 residues. Trimming took 5 bases from V and 1 from J; bases not matched to a gene: 1. The germline V gene has CDR1 GTSNPN and CDR2 SVGIG (reference sequence). In DNA form, the CDR3 reads TGTGCCTGGGACAGGGGTTCCTACGAGCAGTACTTC. Protein sequence: CAWDRGSYEQYF.

The chain is built from TRBV6-5 and TRBJ2-7, with TRBD2 as a possible D gene (6 bases). CDR1 and CDR2 (germline): MNHEY, SVGAGI. There are 14 residues in the CDR3. V lost 7 bases to trimming and J lost 6 bases, with 19 bases between them. The CDR3 is CASTPGGRRGEQYF. Here the CDR3 DNA reads TGTGCCAGCACCCCTGGGGGGAGGAGGGGCGAGCAGTACTTC.

This chain connects TRBV27 to TRBJ2-3; 7 nucleotides line up with TRBD2. V lost 2 bases to trimming and J lost 4 bases; unmatched junction nucleotides: 6. This CDR3 has 15 amino acids. Germline assignment: CDR1 MNHEY and CDR2 SMNVEV (reference sequence). CDR3 nucleotides: TGTGCCAGCAGTTTAGGGGGACTACTCTCAGATACGCAGTATTTT. Translated, it gives CASSLGGLLSDTQYF.